These T cell receptor beta chains were read from a single sample in a study of blood T cell repertoires in COVID-19. Only in-frame clones appear in the TCRdb table, and some are missing; sequencing was by immunoSEQ multiplex PCR. The sample shows about 220,000 clones, around 83% of them seen only once. The source material was peripheral blood. These receptors were collected from a man in his forties or fifties with active or convalescent COVID-19. Each CDR3 is given with its conserved first and last residue. The order of the fields is D gene, V gene, J gene, CDR3 protein. The D gene is left open where the match is weak.

d_call: -; v_call: TRBV6-5; j_call: TRBJ2-3; cdr3_aa: CASSYSPTAAQYF
d_call: -; v_call: TRBV28; j_call: TRBJ2-7; cdr3_aa: CASKPSGEGGYYEQYF
d_call: -; v_call: TRBV9; j_call: TRBJ1-2; cdr3_aa: CASSAGENYGYTF
d_call: -; v_call: TRBV28; j_call: TRBJ1-2; cdr3_aa: CASSRGGTGRYGYTF
d_call: TRBD2; v_call: TRBV2; j_call: TRBJ2-1; cdr3_aa: CASSEFGVAGASGEQFF
d_call: TRBD2; v_call: TRBV14; j_call: TRBJ2-7; cdr3_aa: CASSQERDSYEQYF
d_call: TRBD1; v_call: TRBV19; j_call: TRBJ2-5; cdr3_aa: CASSIGVGGEETQYF
d_call: TRBD1; v_call: TRBV7-2; j_call: TRBJ1-1; cdr3_aa: CASSLASGRGRRTEAFF
d_call: TRBD1; v_call: TRBV28; j_call: TRBJ1-2; cdr3_aa: CASSPRDSGRDNYGYTF
d_call: -; v_call: TRBV30; j_call: TRBJ1-1; cdr3_aa: CAWNGGQMNTEAFF
d_call: -; v_call: TRBV5-1; j_call: TRBJ2-2; cdr3_aa: CASSTVGGDGELFF
d_call: TRBD1; v_call: TRBV5-4; j_call: TRBJ2-7; cdr3_aa: CASSLTGTGVYEQYF
d_call: TRBD1; v_call: TRBV11-3; j_call: TRBJ2-4; cdr3_aa: CASSGPDRGGKNIQYF
d_call: TRBD1; v_call: TRBV4-1; j_call: TRBJ1-1; cdr3_aa: CASSQATGYEAFF
d_call: -; v_call: TRBV7-2; j_call: TRBJ1-1; cdr3_aa: CASSADRFHTEAFF
d_call: -; v_call: TRBV9; j_call: TRBJ2-2; cdr3_aa: CASSVMDRQDTGELFF
d_call: -; v_call: TRBV28; j_call: TRBJ1-5; cdr3_aa: CASSLFHSFYSNQPQHF
d_call: TRBD2; v_call: TRBV5-1; j_call: TRBJ2-1; cdr3_aa: CASSWIAGSSYNEQFF
d_call: -; v_call: TRBV6-6; j_call: TRBJ2-5; cdr3_aa: CASSRTGGGETQYF
d_call: -; v_call: TRBV3-1/TRBV3-2; j_call: TRBJ1-1; cdr3_aa: CASSQKAQGNTEAFF
d_call: TRBD2; v_call: TRBV27; j_call: TRBJ2-1; cdr3_aa: CASSYRTSGYNEQFF
d_call: TRBD2; v_call: TRBV5-1; j_call: TRBJ2-7; cdr3_aa: CASSLIGTSGRASYEQYF
d_call: TRBD2; v_call: TRBV5-1; j_call: TRBJ2-3; cdr3_aa: CASSLLAAPGTDTQYF
d_call: -; v_call: TRBV28; j_call: TRBJ1-4; cdr3_aa: CASSNDRLNNEKLFF
d_call: TRBD1; v_call: TRBV5-1; j_call: TRBJ2-3; cdr3_aa: CASGGQSTDTQYF
d_call: -; v_call: TRBV28; j_call: TRBJ1-6; cdr3_aa: CASSPGPSGTYYNSPLHF
d_call: TRBD1; v_call: TRBV18; j_call: TRBJ1-2; cdr3_aa: CATRGQGDNYGYTF
d_call: TRBD1; v_call: TRBV6-2/TRBV6-3; j_call: TRBJ1-1; cdr3_aa: CASSRQGVGEAFF
d_call: -; v_call: TRBV10-3; j_call: TRBJ2-3; cdr3_aa: CAISDSASTDTQYF
d_call: TRBD2; v_call: TRBV3-1/TRBV3-2; j_call: TRBJ2-5; cdr3_aa: CASSLRVGGSSWETQYF
d_call: -; v_call: TRBV11-3; j_call: TRBJ2-6; cdr3_aa: CASRRRYSGANVLTF
d_call: -; v_call: TRBV5-1; j_call: TRBJ1-2; cdr3_aa: CASSGGQPSNYGYTF
d_call: -; v_call: TRBV2; j_call: TRBJ2-1; cdr3_aa: CASSEDLAAVNEQFF
d_call: -; v_call: TRBV6-5; j_call: TRBJ1-2; cdr3_aa: CASSLHQANYGYTF
d_call: -; v_call: TRBV6-6; j_call: TRBJ1-2; cdr3_aa: CASSTPEYGYTF
d_call: -; v_call: TRBV27; j_call: TRBJ2-3; cdr3_aa: CASGTFTDTQYF
d_call: -; v_call: TRBV6-5; j_call: TRBJ2-7; cdr3_aa: CASSYTSGSSYEQYF
d_call: TRBD1; v_call: TRBV7-9; j_call: TRBJ1-4; cdr3_aa: CASSPWTGSTNEKLFF
d_call: TRBD1; v_call: TRBV20-1; j_call: TRBJ1-5; cdr3_aa: CSASRDRAQPQHF
d_call: TRBD2; v_call: TRBV27; j_call: TRBJ2-2; cdr3_aa: CASSLSGTLAIAGVQGELFF
d_call: TRBD2; v_call: TRBV5-1; j_call: TRBJ2-7; cdr3_aa: CASKELGTSGRADYEQYF
d_call: TRBD2; v_call: TRBV5-1; j_call: TRBJ2-7; cdr3_aa: CASSLAAGRDEQYF
d_call: -; v_call: TRBV18; j_call: TRBJ2-3; cdr3_aa: CASSPRRETDTQYF
d_call: TRBD1; v_call: TRBV6-5; j_call: TRBJ1-1; cdr3_aa: CASTKQGDTEAFF
d_call: -; v_call: TRBV11-2; j_call: TRBJ1-6; cdr3_aa: CASSLAGGYNSPLHF
d_call: -; v_call: TRBV11-2; j_call: TRBJ2-1; cdr3_aa: CASSSLEAGPNEQFF
d_call: -; v_call: TRBV29-1; j_call: TRBJ2-7; cdr3_aa: CSVRVPNHYEQYF
d_call: -; v_call: TRBV14; j_call: TRBJ1-4; cdr3_aa: CASSQDGRGSREKLFF
d_call: TRBD1; v_call: TRBV18; j_call: TRBJ1-2; cdr3_aa: CASSPTPGGNYGYTF
d_call: TRBD1; v_call: TRBV18; j_call: TRBJ2-5; cdr3_aa: CASSSGQQETQYF